Each of the 5 T cell receptor beta chains below was sequenced from the same sample in a study of blood T cell repertoires in COVID-19. Using immunoSEQ multiplex PCR, the repertoire was profiled, and TCRdb retains in-frame clones only, with some absent. The data contain around 62,000 clones, roughly 85% of them singletons. Source material: peripheral blood. The source of these receptors is a woman aged 55-75 years with COVID-19, enrolled during active disease.

The rearrangement links TRBV30 to TRBJ2-3; perhaps TRBD2 as D (5 bases). The V and J ends lost 2 bases and 6 bases respectively, with 12 bases between them. The CDR3 has 13 amino acids. CDR1 is GTSNPN, CDR2 SVGIG, per germline (reference sequence). The CDR3: CAWSQRGRDTQYF. The CDR3 nucleotides are TGTGCCTGGAGTCAACGGGGTCGGGATACGCAGTATTTT.

The chain is built from TRBV7-9 and TRBJ2-7, with 14 bases lining up with TRBD2. V lost 5 bases and J lost 5; bases outside the gene matches: 14. The germline gives CDR1 SEHNR, CDR2 FQNEAQ (reference sequence). The CDR3 extends over 18 amino acids. This CDR3 is CASSQGTSGRWGDDEQYF. The CDR3 DNA reads as TGTGCCAGCAGCCAAGGGACTAGCGGGAGATGGGGGGATGACGAGCAGTACTTC. The full variable domain, its missing parts supplied by reference TRBV7-9 and TRBJ2-7, is DTGVSQNPRHKITKRGQNVTFRCDPISEHNRLYWYRQTLGQGPEFLTYFQNEAQLEKSRLLSDRFSAERPKGSFSTLEIQRTEQGDSAMYLCASSQGTSGRWGDDEQYFGPGTRLTVT.

The chain combines TRBV6-5 with TRBJ2-3; D unclear. Germline loops: CDR1 MNHEY, CDR2 SVGAGI. V was cut by 6 bases and J by 2 bases, with 12 bases left in between. The CDR3 length is 14 residues. The CDR3 nucleotides read TGTGCCAGCAGCCCCACACTAAACACAGATACGCAGTATTTT. Amino acid sequence: CASSPTLNTDTQYF.

The chain employs TRBV30 and TRBJ1-3, with TRBD1 matching over 7 bases. The CDR3 has 12 residues. CDR1 is GTSNPN, CDR2 SVGIG, per germline (reference sequence). J gave up 4 bases and V 8 bases, and 5 bases lay outside the gene matches. The CDR3 sequence is CAGGTDGNTIYF. CDR3 DNA: TGTGCCGGGGGGACAGACGGAAACACCATATATTTT.

The chain uses TRBV25-1 and TRBJ2-5, with 10 bases identical to TRBD1. CDR1 MGHDK and CDR2 SYGVNS come from the germline V gene. V shed 8 bases, J shed 3 bases, and the junction held 6 bases outside the gene matches. The CDR3 has 14 residues. The CDR3 region has the DNA TGTGCCAGCGACGACAGGGGGCGCGAAGAGACCCAGTACTTC. Amino acid sequence: CASDDRGREETQYF.